The 13 T cell receptor beta chains below all came from one sample that was sequenced in a study of blood T cell repertoires in COVID-19. TCRdb's table, derived via immunoSEQ multiplex PCR, lists solely in-frame clones and lacks some. The sample records some 230,000 clones, around 84% being singletons. The sample taken for sequencing was peripheral blood. The origin of the receptors is a man in his forties or fifties who had recovered from COVID-19.

This clone was picked up a small number of times. The chain couples TRBV7-2 to TRBJ1-6; possible D gene TRBD1, 6 bases. The CDR3 runs to 16 residues. Trimming cost V 5 bases and J 6 bases, with 17 bases left between them. CDR1 SGHTA and CDR2 FQGNSA come from the germline V gene. CDR3 sequence reads: CASSLRDRGGNSPLHF. CDR3 nucleotides: TGTGCCAGCAGCCTCCGGGATCGAGGGGGTAATTCACCCCTCCACTTT.

The rearrangement links TRBV6-2 or TRBV6-3 to TRBJ2-7; 10 positions agree with TRBD2. The CDR3 consists of 18 residues. After removal of 4 bases from V and 7 bases from J, the junction contained 19 bases not matched to a gene. Looked up from germline, CDR1 is MNHEY and CDR2 is SVGEGT. This CDR3 reads CASSFATAALAGVWEQYF. For the CDR3, the DNA is TGTGCCAGCAGTTTCGCCACCGCGGCTCTAGCGGGAGTGTGGGAGCAGTACTTC.

V gene TRBV10-2 combines with J gene TRBJ2-7, with a tentative D call TRBD2 (6 bases). CDR1 is WSHSY and CDR2 is SAAADI in the germline V gene. The V gene lost 3 bases and the J gene lost 4 bases, with 16 bases spanning the gap. The CDR3 covers 15 residues. CDR3 DNA: TGCGCCAGCAGTGACGGCGGGGTGGGTAGTTACGAGCAGTACTTC. The encoded protein is CASSDGGVGSYEQYF.

The gene calls are TRBV28 and TRBJ2-2, with TRBD2 identical over 10 bases. Germline V gene lookup returns CDR1 MDHEN and CDR2 SYDVKM. The CDR3 sequence is 15 residues long. The V and J ends lost 7 bases and 10 bases, in that order; junction bases with no gene match: 12. This chain's CDR3 is CASTFLAGGVKELFF. The DNA for the CDR3 is TGTGCCAGCACCTTCTTAGCGGGAGGAGTGAAGGAGCTGTTTTTT.

The chain is built from TRBV19 and TRBJ2-5; no firm D call. Germline V gene lookup returns CDR1 LNHDA and CDR2 SQIVND (reference sequence). The CDR3 runs 13 residues. Between the trimmed V and J ends, which lost 5 bases and 1 base, there was a span of 8 bases. The CDR3 loop is CASSVYSQETQYF. The CDR3 coding sequence is TGTGCCAGTAGTGTTTACAGCCAAGAGACCCAGTACTTC.

The chain employs TRBV6-5 and TRBJ2-7; TRBD1 agrees at 9 bases. The CDR3 is 16 amino acids. The germline CDR1 and CDR2 sequences are MNHEY and SVGAGI. J lost 6 bases, V lost 0 bases, and 9 bases had no gene match. CDR3: CASSYSMRTGVVEQYF. The CDR3 nucleotides read TGTGCCAGCAGTTACTCGATGAGGACAGGGGTCGTCGAGCAGTACTTC.

The rearrangement links TRBV2 to TRBJ2-3, with TRBD1 matching over 9 bases. The CDR3 loop spans 14 amino acids. V was clipped by 6 bases and J by 1 base; unmatched bases: 2. Germline V gene lookup returns CDR1 SNHLY and CDR2 FYNNEI. The CDR3 DNA is TGTGCCAGCAGCCGGACAGGGGGCACAGATACGCAGTATTTT. Amino acid sequence: CASSRTGGTDTQYF.

This CDR3 is CASRTGTGGFGELFF. The CDR3 coding sequence is TGTGCCAGCAGAACCGGGACAGGGGGTTTCGGGGAGCTGTTTTTT. The J gene is TRBJ2-2, the V gene TRBV2, with TRBD1 matching over 11 bases. Germline CDR1 is SNHLY and CDR2 is FYNNEI. V lost 6 bases and J lost 7; bases outside the gene matches: 7. This CDR3 contains 15 residues.

This CDR3 is CASSLERTSGSTDTQYF. In nucleotides, the CDR3 is TGCGCCAGCAGCTTGGAACGGACTAGCGGAAGCACAGATACGCAGTATTTT. The chain uses TRBV5-1 and TRBJ2-3; 10 bases align to TRBD2. With V trimmed by 0 bases and J by 0 bases, 4 bases remained unmatched. The CDR3 has 17 residues. The germline CDR1 and CDR2 sequences are SGHRS and YFSETQ.

The chain recombines TRBV10-3 with TRBJ2-7; TRBD2 aligns across 13 bases. Trimming took 5 bases from V and 4 from J; bases not matched to a gene: 2. The CDR3 is 14 residues long. Germline values: CDR1 ENHRY, CDR2 SYGVKD. The CDR3 DNA reads TGTGCCATCAGTCGGACTAGCGGGAGTTACGAGCAGTACTTC. Protein product: CAISRTSGSYEQYF.

Here the CDR3 reads CASRSAGVLDTQYF. CDR3 DNA: TGTGCCAGTAGGTCCGCGGGAGTTTTAGATACGCAGTATTTT. This chain connects TRBV19 to TRBJ2-3, with 7 bases aligning to TRBD2. Germline V gives CDR1 LNHDA, CDR2 SQIVND (reference sequence). This CDR3 is built from 14 residues. The trim removed 6 bases at V and 5 bases at J, leaving 8 bases unmatched. The complete variable domain, with remaining parts taken from reference TRBV19 and TRBJ2-3, reads DGGITQSPKYLFRKEGQNVTLSCEQNLNHDAMYWYRQDPGQGLRLIYYSQIVNDFQKGDIAEGYSVSREKKESFPLTVTSAQKNPTAFYLCASRSAGVLDTQYFGPGTRLTVL.

In the case of this clone: At one of its ends the junction is not consistent with the germline gene, which may arise from a read error. V usage is TRBV28 and J usage is TRBJ2-7; TRBD1 aligns across 9 bases. CDR3 length: 14 residues. Germline V gene lookup returns CDR1 MDHEN and CDR2 SYDVKM. The chain's CDR3 is CASSLPNHRGQGTF. Written as DNA, the CDR3 is TGTGCCAGCAGTTTGCCTAACCACAGGGGGCAAGGAACCTTC.

The chain recombines TRBV5-5 with TRBJ2-1; TRBD2 matches 11 bases. CDR3 length: 12 residues. After removal of 5 bases from V and 13 bases from J, the junction contained 5 bases not matched to a gene. Germline V CDR1 and CDR2: SGHKS, YYEKEE (reference sequence). The CDR3: CASRLGLAAQFF. In nucleotides, the CDR3 is TGTGCCAGCAGGCTGGGACTAGCGGCCCAGTTCTTC.